A selection of T cell receptor beta chains follows, all from one sample in a study of T-cell reconstitution after alpha-beta-depleted transplantation in children. TCRdb re-analysed the PCR reads in MiXCR, keeping a single row per CDR3 protein. Of some 300,000 distinct CDR3 sequences in the sample, around a tenth are singletons; the top ten hold approximately 7.6%. Sequenced material: PBMCs, taken before TCRalphabeta/CD19-depleted stem cell transplant. These TCRs come from a boy younger than two with acute myeloid leukemia, due to receive a stem cell transplant. Each CDR3 is given with its conserved first and last residue. The D gene is left open where the match is weak. Expanded clones are given a class, and other clones once, few, many or no size at all.

clone_size d_call j_call v_call cdr3_nt cdr3_aa
many . TRBJ2-1 TRBV2 TGTGCCAGCGGGGGACACCCGAGCTCCTACAATGAGCAGTTCTTC CASGGHPSSYNEQFF
many . TRBJ2-1 TRBV7-2 TGTGCCAGCAGTTTTATAGGCTACAATGAGCAGTTCTTC CASSFIGYNEQFF
many . TRBJ2-5 TRBV29-1 TGCACAACAGGGAGGGGGAAGGAGACCCAGTACTTC CTTGRGKETQYF
many . TRBJ2-7 TRBV5-1 TGCGCCAGCAGCATTTATACGGATGCCTACGAGCAGTACTTC CASSIYTDAYEQYF
many TRBD1 TRBJ1-6 TRBV7-9 TGTGCCAGCAGCAGACCGACAGGGGAACATTCACCCCTCCACTTT CASSRPTGEHSPLHF
many . TRBJ2-1 TRBV9 TGTGCCAGCAGCCCAACAGCGGAAACATACAATGAGCAGTTCTTC CASSPTAETYNEQFF
many . TRBJ1-2 TRBV14 TGTGCCAGCAGCCAAGTTTACAGGGACTATGGCTACACCTTC CASSQVYRDYGYTF
many . TRBJ2-1 TRBV4-3 TGCGCCAGCAGCCAAGATTCCGGGGGACACCTTGGGCACAATGAGCAGTTCTTC CASSQDSGGHLGHNEQFF
many TRBD2 TRBJ2-3 TRBV12-3/TRBV12-4 TGTGCCAGCAGTCCCTTGGGTGGGAGGGGCACAGATACGCAGTATTTT CASSPLGGRGTDTQYF
many . TRBJ1-1 TRBV7-9 TGTGCCAGCAGCTCCGGCCACCCGAACACTGAAGCTTTCTTT CASSSGHPNTEAFF
once . TRBJ2-1 TRBV7-6 TGTGCCAGCAGCTTAGCCTCGGCTAGTGGGCGGGGTGAGCAGTTCTTC CASSLASASGRGEQFF
. . TRBJ2-7 TRBV4-2 TGTGCCAGCAGCCAAGAAGAGACAATCCCCTACGAGCAGTACTTC CASSQEETIPYEQYF
many . TRBJ2-5 TRBV7-9 TGTGCCAGCAGCGGAGGCTGGCAGGGGGGAGAGACCCAGTACTTC CASSGGWQGGETQYF
many TRBD1 TRBJ1-2 TRBV7-3 TGTGCCAGCAGCACAGACAGGGGAAGAGGCTACACCTTC CASSTDRGRGYTF
few . TRBJ2-3 TRBV5-1 TGCGCCAGCAGCTTGGCACAGGGAACTCGCACAGATACGCAGTATTTT CASSLAQGTRTDTQYF
. TRBD1 TRBJ1-1 TRBV19 TGTGCCAGTAGTATCGGGACAGGGGGAGGTGAAGCTTTCTTT CASSIGTGGGEAFF
many TRBD2 TRBJ2-4 TRBV12-3/TRBV12-4 TGTGCCAGCAGTTTGGGGAGGGAGCTCCACTTC CASSLGRELHF
many TRBD2 TRBJ2-1 TRBV28 TGTGCCAGCAGCCGACACCTGGTGGGACTAGCGGGAGGGCGGGAGTTCTTC CASSRHLVGLAGGREFF
many . TRBJ1-3 TRBV12-3/TRBV12-4 TGTGCCAGCAGTTTGCAGGACCTAGGAGACACCATATATTTT CASSLQDLGDTIYF
many . TRBJ1-1 TRBV4-2 TGTGCCAGCAGCCCATACGGAGGCACTGAAGCTTTCTTT CASSPYGGTEAFF
many TRBD2 TRBJ2-5 TRBV11-3 TGTGCCAGCAGCTCCGGGACTAGCGGGAGGAAGGAGGAGACCCAGTACTTC CASSSGTSGRKEETQYF
. TRBD1 TRBJ1-2 TRBV27 TGTGCCAGCAGTAGAGACAGGGTGGATGGCTACACCTTC CASSRDRVDGYTF
many TRBD1 TRBJ2-7 TRBV29-1 TGCAGCGTTCAACCGACAGGGAGCTCCTACGAGCAGTACTTC CSVQPTGSSYEQYF
many . TRBJ1-1 TRBV19 TGTGCCAGTAGTATATCGGAGACAGAAGCTTTCTTT CASSISETEAFF
few . TRBJ1-2 TRBV6-5 TGTGCCAGCAGTTACTCCCTCCTAGGAAAAAGTGGCTACACCTTC CASSYSLLGKSGYTF
many . TRBJ2-3 TRBV12-3/TRBV12-4 TGTGCCAGCAGACGGACTTACACAGATACGCAGTATTTT CASRRTYTDTQYF
. TRBD2 TRBJ2-3 TRBV7-2 TGTGCCAGCAGCACCCGACTAGCGGGAGGTCCCGGGGATACGCAGTATTTT CASSTRLAGGPGDTQYF
many . TRBJ1-3 TRBV29-1 TGCAGCGTTATAGACGGAAACTCTGGAAACACCATATATTTT CSVIDGNSGNTIYF
many . TRBJ2-5 TRBV14 TGTGCCAGCAGCCGGACAACGCCCTTCTTCCAAGAGACCCAGTACTTC CASSRTTPFFQETQYF
few . TRBJ1-5 TRBV24-1 TGTGCCACCAGTGACAGGGGTCATCAGCCCCAGCATTTT CATSDRGHQPQHF
many . TRBJ2-7 TRBV28 TGTGCCAGCAGCTCCTTCGGGCAGGGCGTTGCCTACGAGCAGTACTTC CASSSFGQGVAYEQYF
many TRBD2 TRBJ2-5 TRBV7-2 TGTGCCAGCAGCGCCGGACTAGCGATTGAGACCCAGTACTTC CASSAGLAIETQYF
many TRBD2 TRBJ2-2 TRBV2 TGTGCCAGCAGTGAAATTGTAGCGGGGACGAACACCGGGGAGCTGTTTTTT CASSEIVAGTNTGELFF
many . TRBJ2-3 TRBV20-1 TGCAGTGCTAGAGGGTCGGAGGGGGGGCGGACAGATACGCAGTATTTT CSARGSEGGRTDTQYF
. . TRBJ2-7 TRBV5-6 TGTGCCAGCAGCTTGGGGGGCATTAGGTGGGAGCAGTACTTC CASSLGGIRWEQYF
. . TRBJ1-2 TRBV5-1 TGCGCCAGCAGCTTAACAGGGTATGATGGCTACACCTTC CASSLTGYDGYTF
many . TRBJ2-7 TRBV7-3 TGTGCCAGCAGCTTAGAAGGAGGCGAGGGATACGAGCAGTACTTC CASSLEGGEGYEQYF
. . TRBJ1-1 TRBV6-1 TGTGCCAGCAGTGAAAAGGGAGGGAACACTGAAGCTTTCTTT CASSEKGGNTEAFF
many . TRBJ2-1 TRBV9 TGTGCCAGCAGCGTAGCCGACAGGAACCAAGCGGGCCCCTCCTACAATGAGCAGTTCTTC CASSVADRNQAGPSYNEQFF
many TRBD2 TRBJ2-1 TRBV7-3 TGTGCCAGCAGCTTCGGACTAGCGGGGGGCAATGAGCAGTTCTTC CASSFGLAGGNEQFF
many TRBD2 TRBJ2-1 TRBV6-5 TGTGCCAGCAGTTACGCGACTAGCGGGGGGCTCGAGCAGTTCTTC CASSYATSGGLEQFF
. . TRBJ2-3 TRBV7-8 TGTGCCAGCAGCGGATTAGGTGCGGGCACAGATACGCAGTATTTT CASSGLGAGTDTQYF
many . TRBJ1-1 TRBV29-1 TGCAGCGTTAGGGGGGTCCTGCGGACTGAAGCTTTCTTT CSVRGVLRTEAFF
many TRBD2 TRBJ2-1 TRBV28 TGTGCCAGCAGTTCTAGCGGGGCCTCCTACAATGAGCAGTTCTTC CASSSSGASYNEQFF
many . TRBJ2-1 TRBV24-1 TGTGCCACCAGTCACTCCTGGAGCTCCTACAATGAGCAGTTCTTC CATSHSWSSYNEQFF
many . TRBJ2-7 TRBV10-3 TGTGCCATCAGTTCTGCGGGACTCTCCTCCTACGAGCAGTACTTC CAISSAGLSSYEQYF
. TRBD1 TRBJ2-1 TRBV7-2 TGTGCCAGCAGCCCCCGACAGGGGGTTAGCAATGAGCAGTTCTTC CASSPRQGVSNEQFF
few TRBD1 TRBJ2-1 TRBV7-3 TGTGCCAGCAGCTTAGAGACAGGGGTTAATGAGCAGTTCTTC CASSLETGVNEQFF
. TRBD2 TRBJ2-1 TRBV5-1 TGCGCCAGCAGCGTTAGGGGGCCACTAGCGGGGATTAATGAGCAGTTCTTC CASSVRGPLAGINEQFF
many . TRBJ2-7 TRBV4-3 TGCGCCAGCAGCGACGGACCCAGCTCCTACGAGCAGTACTTC CASSDGPSSYEQYF
many TRBD2 TRBJ2-3 TRBV10-3 TGTGCCACCAGGGTAGCGGGAGAGACAGATACGCAGTATTTT CATRVAGETDTQYF
many . TRBJ2-7 TRBV5-1 TGCGCCAGCAGCTTGGAGGGACGGTCCTACGAGCAGTACTTC CASSLEGRSYEQYF
many TRBD2 TRBJ2-1 TRBV7-3 TGTGCCAGCAGCTTAGGGCGGGGGGGCCAGAATGAGCAGTTCTTC CASSLGRGGQNEQFF
many TRBD1 TRBJ2-3 TRBV29-1 TGCAGCGTTGGGGGGACAGTCCGCACAGATACGCAGTATTTT CSVGGTVRTDTQYF